Shown below are 25 T cell receptor beta chains from a single sample sequenced in a study of blood T cell repertoires in COVID-19. Produced via immunoSEQ multiplex PCR; TCRdb's table is partial and in-frame only. The sample holds around 310,000 clones, 80% to 90% seen once. The specimen sequenced was PBMCs or T cells enriched from blood (not recorded which). The source of these receptors is a man aged 25 to 40 who had recovered from COVID-19.

CDR3 DNA: TGTGCCAGCAGCCCTCCCCCACTAGCGGGGGCTTACAATGAGCAGTTCTTC. Protein product: CASSPPPLAGAYNEQFF. The gene calls are TRBV7-6 and TRBJ2-1; 11 nucleotides agree with TRBD2. The CDR3 runs to 17 residues. J lost 4 bases, V lost 5 bases, and 10 bases had no gene match. Germline CDR1 SGHVS, CDR2 FNYEAQ. Supplemented by reference TRBV7-6 and TRBJ2-1, the full variable domain reads GAGVSQSPRYKVTKRGQDVALRCDPISGHVSLYWYRQALGQGPEFLTYFNYEAQQDKSGLPNDRFSAERPEGSISTLTIQRTEQRDSAMYRCASSPPPLAGAYNEQFFGPGTRLTVL.

This sequence joins TRBV30 and TRBJ1-3; D not resolved. The germline CDR1 and CDR2 sequences are GTSNPN and SVGIG (reference sequence). Trimming took 5 bases from V and 1 from J, leaving 6 bases between them. The length of the CDR3 is 12 residues. CDR3 DNA: TGTGCCTGGGGGAGATCTGGAAACACCATATATTTT. As protein: CAWGRSGNTIYF.

This clone turned up a few times. The J gene is TRBJ1-6, the V gene TRBV27, with 8 bases that match TRBD1. The germline V gene has CDR1 MNHEY and CDR2 SMNVEV (reference sequence). CDR3 size: 15 residues. V trimming: 5 bases; J trimming: 9 bases; junction bases outside the gene matches: 9. For the CDR3, the DNA is TGTGCCAGCAGTACCAGACAGGGGTTACTTTCACCCCTCCACTTT. It encodes CASSTRQGLLSPLHF.

The J gene is TRBJ1-3, the V gene TRBV5-4, with D unclear. The germline V gene has CDR1 SGHNT and CDR2 YYREEE (reference sequence). The CDR3 extends over 15 amino acids. The V end lost 4 bases, the J end lost 0 bases, and 11 bases lay between the germline ends. The CDR3 spells CASSTRQTSGNTIYF. CDR3 nucleotides: TGTGCCAGCAGCACCAGGCAAACCTCTGGAAACACCATATATTTT.

The chain carries TRBV5-6 and TRBJ2-7, with TRBD2 matching 10 bases. CDR3 size: 18 residues. Unmatched junction bases numbered 20, after V lost 5 bases and J lost 6 bases. The germline V gene has CDR1 SGHDT and CDR2 YYEEEE. In nucleotides, the CDR3 is TGTGCCAGCAGTTCCAGCGGGGGGGCCTGGGAGGCCCTCGGCGAGCAGTACTTC. Its translation: CASSSSGGAWEALGEQYF.

The genes are TRBV10-3 and TRBJ2-1; TRBD1 agrees at 9 bases. V lost 6 bases to trimming and J lost 6 bases; unmatched junction nucleotides: 9. Germline loops: CDR1 ENHRY, CDR2 SYGVKD. The CDR3 length is 15 residues. CDR3 protein: CAISYRDRERNEQFF. Here the CDR3 DNA reads TGTGCCATCAGCTACCGGGACAGGGAACGCAATGAGCAGTTCTTC.

The chain couples TRBV6-5 to TRBJ2-1; 7 nucleotides match TRBD1. The CDR3 runs to 13 residues. Germline-derived CDR1 and CDR2 are MNHEY and SVGAGI. The V segment lost 10 bases and the J segment 9 bases; nucleotides outside the gene matches: 12. In DNA form, the CDR3 reads TGTGCCAACTCCGGGACAGCCTTCAGTGAGCAGTTCTTC. It specifies CANSGTAFSEQFF.

This chain connects TRBV18 to TRBJ2-3; 10 nucleotides agree with TRBD2. Germline assignment: CDR1 KGHSH and CDR2 LQKENI. Losses at the gene ends were 2 bases for V and 2 bases for J; bases not matched to a gene: 1. CDR3 size: 15 residues. This chain's CDR3 is CASSPTSGDTDTQYF. The CDR3 DNA is TGTGCCAGCTCACCAACTAGCGGGGACACAGATACGCAGTATTTT.

This clone was counted a single time. The gene calls are TRBV9 and TRBJ1-1; 8 bases are shared with TRBD1. The CDR3 has 18 amino acids. V gave up 3 bases and J gave up 1 base; unmatched junction bases: 14. Germline CDR1 SGDLS, CDR2 YYNGEE. The CDR3: CASSATSFPGTGNTEAFF. Written as DNA, the CDR3 is TGTGCCAGCAGCGCTACCTCTTTTCCCGGGACAGGGAACACTGAAGCTTTCTTT.

The chain joins TRBV7-8 to TRBJ1-2, with D perhaps matching TRBD1 (6 bases). Germline lookup yields CDR1 SGHVS and CDR2 FQNEAQ. The CDR3 spans 14 residues. V was cut by 8 bases and J by 1 base, with 14 bases left in between. The CDR3 DNA is TGTGCCAGCCGGGGAGAACAGGGTAACTATGGCTACACCTTC. Its protein is CASRGEQGNYGYTF.

The gene calls are TRBV7-9 and TRBJ1-3, with 8 bases matching TRBD1. Germline-derived CDR1 and CDR2 are SEHNR and FQNEAQ (reference sequence). The CDR3 runs to 17 residues. V was clipped by 2 bases and J by 0 bases; unmatched bases: 6. This CDR3 is CASSLSRGLASGNTIYF. CDR3 sequence (DNA): TGTGCCAGCAGCTTATCCAGGGGGCTAGCCTCTGGAAACACCATATATTTT.

About this clone: A much more abundant neighbour one base away suggests this may be a read error. Other DNA sequences within the sample encode an identical CDR3. The V call is TRBV27, the J call TRBJ2-7; no reliable D call. The V end was cut by 3 bases, the J end by 5 bases, with 5 bases between. CDR1 is MNHEY, CDR2 SMNVEV, per germline (reference sequence). This CDR3 spans 11 amino acids. The CDR3 here is CASSLGHEQYF. The CDR3 DNA reads TGTGCCAGCAGTTTGGGCCACGAGCAGTACTTC.

This chain joins TRBV5-1 and TRBJ2-3; 11 nucleotides match TRBD2. This CDR3 is 15 amino acids long. Losses at the gene ends were 1 base for V and 6 bases for J; bases not matched to a gene: 4. Germline V gene data show CDR1 as SGHRS and CDR2 as YFSETQ. The CDR3 DNA is TGCGCCAGCAGCTTGTCTAGCGGGGGGCATGATACGCAGTATTTT. The encoded protein is CASSLSSGGHDTQYF.

The chain is built from TRBV11-2 and TRBJ1-2, with 7 bases identical to TRBD1. The germline CDR1 and CDR2 sequences are SGHAT and FQNNGV. V was clipped by 5 bases and J by 2 bases; unmatched bases: 2. The CDR3 has 13 residues. For the CDR3, the DNA is TGTGCCAGCAGCCGGGACAGAAACTATGGCTACACCTTC. As protein: CASSRDRNYGYTF.

The chain joins TRBV3-1 (or the pseudogene TRBV3-2) to TRBJ1-1; D ambiguous. V lost 1 base and J 5 bases, leaving 5 bases between the germline ends. The CDR3 runs to 12 residues. The germline CDR1 and CDR2 sequences are LGHDT and YNNKEL (reference sequence). The chain's CDR3 is CASSQVRTEAFF. CDR3 DNA: TGTGCCAGCAGCCAAGTCCGGACTGAAGCTTTCTTT.

Of note for this clone: Other DNA sequences in the sample encode the same CDR3. This sequence joins TRBV9 and TRBJ2-2, with 7 bases identical to TRBD1. The V and J ends lost 4 bases and 1 base, in that order; junction bases with no gene match: 4. Germline V gene sequence: CDR1 SGDLS, CDR2 YYNGEE. This CDR3 spans 15 amino acids. CDR3 nucleotides: TGTGCCAGCAGCCCGCGGACAGGGAACACCGGGGAGCTGTTTTTT. Its protein is CASSPRTGNTGELFF. The variable domain in full, with the rest retrieved from reference TRBV9 and TRBJ2-2, is DSGVTQTPKHLITATGQRVTLRCSPRSGDLSVYWYQQSLDQGLQFLIQYYNGEERAKGNILERFSAQQFPDLHSELNLSSLELGDSALYFCASSPRTGNTGELFFGEGSRLTVL.

The chain is built from TRBV29-1 and TRBJ2-2; tentative D call: TRBD1 (5 bases). V lost 4 bases and J 7 bases, leaving 10 bases between the germline ends. Germline CDR1 is SQVTM and CDR2 is ANQGSEA. The length of the CDR3 is 12 residues. CDR3 loop: CSVVAGYGELFF. In DNA form, the CDR3 reads TGCAGCGTTGTGGCAGGGTACGGGGAGCTGTTTTTT.

The rearrangement uses TRBV10-3 and TRBJ2-1; 8 bases agree with TRBD2. With 0 bases clipped from V and 9 bases from J, the junction kept 7 bases outside the gene matches. This CDR3 contains 15 residues. Per the germline V gene, CDR1 is ENHRY and CDR2 is SYGVKD. The CDR3 sequence: CAISESASGSVEQFF. In DNA form, the CDR3 reads TGTGCCATCAGTGAGTCGGCTAGCGGGTCTGTTGAGCAGTTCTTC.

This clone was picked up a small number of times. This rearrangement joins TRBV5-4 to TRBJ2-7; 11 bases are a match to TRBD2. CDR1 is SGHNT and CDR2 is YYREEE in the germline V gene (reference sequence). The CDR3 totals 16 residues. V gave up 4 bases and J gave up 2 bases; unmatched junction bases: 8. CDR3 DNA sequence: TGTGCCAGCAGCCGTGTTCTAGCGGGGGGTACCTACGAGCAGTACTTC. Translating it yields CASSRVLAGGTYEQYF.

This sequence joins TRBV2 and TRBJ1-2, with 8 bases aligning to TRBD1. The CDR3 sequence is 14 residues long. Germline CDR1 reads SNHLY; CDR2 reads FYNNEI. Unmatched junction bases numbered 8, after V lost 5 bases and J lost 6 bases. The CDR3 reads CASSIRDRIDGYTF. Written as DNA, the CDR3 is TGTGCCAGCAGTATCCGGGACAGGATCGATGGCTACACCTTC.

The table lists this clone with a few counts. The gene calls are TRBV2 and TRBJ1-2; TRBD1 is a possible D gene (6 bases). The V gene lost 1 base and the J gene lost 4 bases, with 10 bases spanning the gap. The CDR3 totals 14 residues. The germline V gene has CDR1 SNHLY and CDR2 FYNNEI. The CDR3 DNA follows: TGTGCCAGCAGTGAAGAGACAGGCCGCTATGGCTACACCTTC. Protein: CASSEETGRYGYTF.

This chain connects TRBV10-1 to TRBJ2-1; TRBD2 agrees at 12 bases. This CDR3 region has 15 residues. Germline CDR1 reads WNHNN; CDR2 reads SYGVQD (reference sequence). J lost 9 bases, V lost 0 bases, and 3 bases had no gene match. DNA for the CDR3: TGCGCCAGCAGTGAGTCGACTAGCGGGGGTATTGAGCAGTTCTTC. Residues: CASSESTSGGIEQFF.

Many counts were recorded for this clone. The CDR3 sequence is CASSLEQPSYEQYF. In nucleotides, the CDR3 is TGCGCCAGCAGCTTGGAACAGCCTTCCTACGAGCAGTACTTC. The chain couples TRBV5-1 to TRBJ2-7; D is undetermined. V was trimmed by 0 bases and J by 1 base, leaving 8 bases between them. Germline V lookup: CDR1 SGHRS, CDR2 YFSETQ. The CDR3 is made up of 14 amino acids.

The chain combines TRBV5-5 with TRBJ2-3, with 11 bases lining up with TRBD2. This CDR3 contains 15 residues. V lost 1 base to trimming and J lost 13 bases; unmatched junction nucleotides: 11. Germline-derived CDR1 and CDR2 are SGHKS and YYEKEE (reference sequence). The CDR3 nucleotides are TGTGCCAGCAGCTTGACTAGCGGGGGAACTTTACCCGAGTATTTT. Amino acids: CASSLTSGGTLPEYF.

V is TRBV2 and J is TRBJ2-3, with 8 bases matching TRBD1. J gave up 0 bases and V 1 base, and 0 bases lay outside the gene matches. The germline V gene has CDR1 SNHLY and CDR2 FYNNEI. This CDR3 contains 15 residues. CDR3 in amino acids: CASSEGTGSTDTQYF. As DNA, the CDR3 is TGTGCCAGCAGTGAAGGGACAGGGAGCACAGATACGCAGTATTTT.